The 17 T cell receptor beta chains below come from one sample, sequenced in a study of T cell responses to AZD1222 COVID-19 vaccine. Data came from immunoSEQ multiplex PCR; TCRdb stores just in-frame clones and leaves some out. The table records around 80,000 clones, approximately 90% of them present only once. The sample here was peripheral blood, taken on day 0 of AZD1222 vaccination. All receptors derive from an adult in good health.

This clone has a single count. The chain uses TRBV29-1 and TRBJ2-1; TRBD1 matches at 8 bases. CDR3 length equals 14 residues. V gave up 4 bases and J gave up 2 bases; unmatched junction bases: 4. Germline V gene sequence: CDR1 SQVTM, CDR2 ANQGSEA. The DNA of the CDR3 is TGCAGCGTTGGTCGGACAGGGACCTACAATGAGCAGTTCTTC. It translates to CSVGRTGTYNEQFF.

V gene TRBV9 combines with J gene TRBJ1-6; D is undetermined. This CDR3 is 13 amino acids long. V was clipped by 0 bases and J by 6 bases, with 4 bases between them. CDR1 SGDLS and CDR2 YYNGEE come from the germline V gene. The CDR3 sequence is CASSVAPNSPLHF. The CDR3 coding sequence is TGTGCCAGCAGCGTAGCCCCTAATTCACCCCTCCACTTT.

This rearrangement joins TRBV21-1 to TRBJ2-4; the table names TRBD2, a call not compared with the DNA. TRBV21-1 is marked as a pseudogene. The length of the CDR3 is 15 residues. Written as DNA, the CDR3 is TGTGCCAGCAGCAAAGTTCGCCGGGTAGAGCACATTCAGTACTTC. It translates to CASSKVRRVEHIQYF.

This CDR3 reads CASSSGGYSSYNEQFF. DNA of the CDR3: TGTGCCAGCAGCTCGGGGGGGTACAGTTCCTACAATGAGCAGTTCTTC. This rearrangement joins TRBV5-4 to TRBJ2-1; 8 bases agree with TRBD2. With 3 bases clipped from V and 1 base from J, the junction kept 6 bases outside the gene matches. The V gene's germline CDR1 is SGHNT and CDR2 YYREEE (reference sequence). This CDR3 spans 16 amino acids.

This clone was picked up one time. The genes are TRBV5-5 and TRBJ1-1; TRBD1 matches at 8 bases. Germline CDR1 reads SGHKS; CDR2 reads YYEKEE (reference sequence). This CDR3 has 15 residues. V gave up 6 bases and J gave up 6 bases; unmatched junction bases: 13. CDR3 coding DNA: TGTGCCAGCAACCTGGGCCCCCAGGGGGCCTCTGAAGCTTTCTTT. This encodes CASNLGPQGASEAFF.

This clone has a handful of counts. V gene TRBV2 combines with J gene TRBJ2-1; no firm D call. The V and J ends lost 0 bases and 6 bases respectively, with 12 bases between them. The CDR3 sequence is 15 residues long. CDR1 is SNHLY, CDR2 FYNNEI, per germline. The CDR3 loop is CASSEAAYESNEQFF. The CDR3 DNA reads TGTGCCAGCAGTGAAGCGGCGTACGAGAGCAATGAGCAGTTCTTC.

Only a few counts were recorded for this clone. The chain links TRBV5-5 to TRBJ1-1; D remains unclear. Trimming removed 2 bases from V and 7 bases from J, with 9 bases in between. Germline CDR1 is SGHKS and CDR2 is YYEKEE (reference sequence). The CDR3 totals 12 residues. This CDR3 reads CASSLLTIEAFF. CDR3 bases: TGTGCCAGCAGCTTACTGACAATTGAAGCTTTCTTT.

The chain uses TRBV18 and TRBJ1-2, with D hard to call. V was shortened by 2 bases and J by 8 bases, with 18 bases between the two germline ends. The CDR3 has 15 amino acids. CDR1 is KGHSH and CDR2 is LQKENI in the germline V gene. CDR3 protein: CASSPSRESQWGYTF. The CDR3 DNA reads TGTGCCAGCTCACCATCGCGCGAATCGCAATGGGGCTACACCTTC. Full variable domain (rest looked up from reference TRBV18 and TRBJ1-2): NAGVMQNPRHLVRRRGQEARLRCSPMKGHSHVYWYRQLPEEGLKFMVYLQKENIIDESGMPKERFSAEFPKEGPSILRIQQVVRGDSAAYFCASSPSRESQWGYTFGSGTRLTVV.

This sequence joins TRBV27 and TRBJ2-7; D may be TRBD2 (5 bases). The V end was cut by 3 bases, the J end by 3 bases, with 12 bases between. The CDR3 sequence is 14 residues long. CDR1 is MNHEY, CDR2 SMNVEV, per germline (reference sequence). CDR3 bases: TGTGCCAGCAGTTTCTCGGGAACCTTCTACGAGCAGTACTTC. Its translation is CASSFSGTFYEQYF.

The sample holds one count of this clone. This chain uses TRBV29-1 with TRBJ1-4, with 10 bases aligning to TRBD1. Trimming removed 6 bases from V and 7 bases from J; junction bases left unmatched: 5. The length of the CDR3 is 13 residues. The V gene's germline CDR1 is SQVTM and CDR2 ANQGSEA. CDR3 sequence (DNA): TGCAGCGTAGGGACAGGGGTTTCTGAAAAACTGTTTTTT. It specifies CSVGTGVSEKLFF. The full variable domain, completed using reference TRBV29-1 and TRBJ1-4, is SAVISQKPSRDICQRGTSLTIQCQVDSQVTMMFWYRQQPGQSLTLIATANQGSEATYESGFVIDKFPISRPNLTFSTLTVSNMSPEDSSIYLCSVGTGVSEKLFFGSGTQLSVL.

The rearrangement uses TRBV5-1 and TRBJ2-7, with a weak D call TRBD2 (5 bases). From germline, CDR1 is SGHRS and CDR2 YFSETQ. The ends were cut back, 4 bases at V and 6 bases at J, with 17 bases in the middle. The CDR3 contains 14 residues. The CDR3 DNA reads as TGCGCCAGCAGCCCACGGGATCGGGATGGCGAGCAGTACGTC. Translated, it gives CASSPRDRDGEQYV.

The chain employs TRBV5-1 and TRBJ1-1; 7 nucleotides match TRBD1. Germline CDR1 is SGHRS and CDR2 is YFSETQ. Trimming took 0 bases from V and 5 from J; bases not matched to a gene: 7. The CDR3 is made up of 15 amino acids. CDR3 in DNA: TGCGCCAGCAGCTTGGGGCACAGGGGAGGGACTGAAGCTTTCTTT. Translating it yields CASSLGHRGGTEAFF.

V and J are TRBV5-1 and TRBJ2-7; 8 bases align to TRBD2. Germline lookup yields CDR1 SGHRS and CDR2 YFSETQ. The CDR3 is 15 amino acids. Trimming removed 4 bases from V and 2 bases from J; junction bases left unmatched: 8. DNA of the CDR3: TGCGCCAGCAGCCCCGGGGGAGCGGGGGCCTACGAGCAGTACTTC. This gives the protein CASSPGGAGAYEQYF.

V gene TRBV5-1 combines with J gene TRBJ1-4; no firm D call. The germline V gene encodes CDR1 SGHRS and CDR2 YFSETQ. The CDR3 runs to 14 residues. Trimming cost V 3 bases and J 6 bases, with 12 bases left between them. CDR3 coding DNA: TGCGCCAGCAGCTCCCGGTCGTCGGATGAAAAACTGTTTTTT. It codes for CASSSRSSDEKLFF.

The CDR3 DNA is TGTGCCAGCAGCTTAGTCAGCGGGAGGGTTTACGAGCAGTACTTC. Its translation is CASSLVSGRVYEQYF. This rearrangement joins TRBV7-9 to TRBJ2-7, with 10 bases identical to TRBD2. J gave up 4 bases and V 1 base, and 4 bases lay outside the gene matches. Germline V lookup: CDR1 SEHNR, CDR2 FQNEAQ (reference sequence). The CDR3 runs to 15 residues.

This rearrangement joins TRBV5-5 to TRBJ1-5; no definite D call. CDR1 and CDR2 from the germline V gene are SGHKS and YYEKEE (reference sequence). The V gene lost 0 bases and the J gene lost 5 bases, with 9 bases spanning the gap. The CDR3 totals 14 residues. The CDR3 bases are TGTGCCAGCAGCTTGGATTGGGGTGATCAGCCCCAGCATTTT. Encoded protein: CASSLDWGDQPQHF.

J is TRBJ2-3 and V is TRBV6-4; maybe TRBD2 (6 bases). V was pared by 6 bases and J by 0 bases, with 13 bases between. The CDR3 sequence is 15 residues long. The germline CDR1 and CDR2 sequences are MRHNA and SNTAGT. The CDR3 DNA sequence: TGTGCCAGCAGCGAAGGGACTTCTAGCACAGATACGCAGTATTTT. This translates into CASSEGTSSTDTQYF.